A single sample is the source of the 25 T cell receptor beta chains below, sequenced in a study of T cells expressing NK-cell markers. Using the 5' RACE reads, TCRdb records one entry per CDR3 protein without DNA. The sample's table shows more than 400,000 distinct CDR3 sequences. The sequencing input was blood T cells: a sorted CD56 or NKG2C T cell subset, CD4+ or CD8+ T cells, or bulk PBMC T cells (not recorded which). These receptors were taken from a woman aged 18 to 75 in good health.

The chain employs TRBV7-9 and TRBJ1-1. The germline CDR1 and CDR2 sequences are SEHNR and FQNEAQ (reference sequence). This CDR3 has 14 amino acids. CDR3 protein: CASSFVGRNTEAFF.

The CDR3 region is CASSVGGELFF. The rearrangement uses TRBV25-1 and TRBJ2-2. The CDR3 sequence is 11 residues long. The germline V gene encodes CDR1 MGHDK and CDR2 SYGVNS.

This chain links TRBV12-3 or TRBV12-4 with TRBJ1-1; with no DNA, the TCRdb D assignment of TRBD1 cannot be verified. This CDR3 has 14 amino acids. This CDR3 is CASSFLGVGLEAFF.

This sequence joins TRBV7-2 and TRBJ2-4. CDR1 and CDR2 from the germline V gene are SGHTA and FQGNSA. The CDR3 covers 12 residues. Here the CDR3 reads CASSLAKNIQYF.

The CDR3 sequence is CASSRDEYQETQYF. This chain uses TRBV7-9 with TRBJ2-5; the D gene TCRdb calls, TRBD1, cannot be checked with no DNA. This CDR3 has 14 residues. The V gene's germline CDR1 is SEHNR and CDR2 FQNEAQ (reference sequence).

The V and J genes are TRBV18 and TRBJ2-6. The length of the CDR3 is 16 residues. Germline-derived CDR1 and CDR2 are KGHSH and LQKENI. Here the CDR3 reads CASSPVNRAGANVLTF.

The chain uses TRBV6-2 or TRBV6-3 and TRBJ2-5; TCRdb picks TRBD1, but there is no DNA to check that call. This CDR3 contains 14 residues. Germline V gene data show CDR1 as MNHEY and CDR2 as SVGEGT. CDR3 loop: CASSYSDSQETQYF.

The chain links TRBV27 to TRBJ2-1; the D call of TRBD2 rests on TCRdb alone, since no DNA is present to check it. The CDR3 covers 14 residues. Germline V gives CDR1 MNHEY, CDR2 SMNVEV (reference sequence). The CDR3 region is CASSLSASGDEQFF.

The J gene is TRBJ1-1, the V gene TRBV18. The CDR3 has 14 amino acids. Germline CDR1 KGHSH, CDR2 LQKENI. The CDR3 here is CASSPMEGEAEAFF.

The chain uses TRBV6-1 and TRBJ2-1. The V gene's germline CDR1 is MNHNS and CDR2 SASEGT. The CDR3 sequence is 16 residues long. This CDR3 reads CASRDLPRIAYNEQFF.

The chain joins TRBV20-1 to TRBJ2-3; TCRdb calls TRBD2, which cannot be checked without DNA. CDR3 length equals 13 residues. Germline CDR1 and CDR2: DFQATT and SNEGSKA (reference sequence). CDR3: CSARLSGRDTQYF.

V is TRBV6-5 and J is TRBJ2-3; TCRdb indicates TRBD1, and absent DNA this call remains unverified. The CDR3 totals 14 residues. Germline V gene data show CDR1 as MNHEY and CDR2 as SVGAGI. The CDR3 region is CASSYDRPPDTQYF.

This chain links TRBV23-1 with TRBJ2-6; the TRBD2 assignment by TCRdb is unverifiable without DNA. TRBV23-1 is labeled an ORF, and its function is uncertain. The CDR3 spans 15 residues. CDR3: CASTPYPPGANVLTF.

CDR3 in amino acids: CASTSNGGTDTQYF. The V and J genes are TRBV5-1 and TRBJ2-3. This CDR3 is 14 amino acids long. Germline V lookup: CDR1 SGHRS, CDR2 YFSETQ.

This rearrangement joins TRBV20-1 to TRBJ2-1; TCRdb gives TRBD1 as the D gene, but with no DNA this cannot be confirmed. CDR3 length: 15 amino acids. Germline V lookup: CDR1 DFQATT, CDR2 SNEGSKA (reference sequence). CDR3 sequence reads: CSARLDTSSYNEQFF.

The CDR3 reads CASSLTGARTEAFF. The chain uses TRBV27 and TRBJ1-1; TCRdb names TRBD1, which stays unverified in the absence of DNA. The CDR3 has 14 amino acids. Germline CDR1 is MNHEY and CDR2 is SMNVEV (reference sequence).

The CDR3 sequence: CSVEDGGGGRGQYF. V gene TRBV29-1 combines with J gene TRBJ2-3; TCRdb outputs TRBD2, but without DNA this stays unchecked. This CDR3 is built from 14 residues. Germline CDR1 and CDR2: SQVTM and ANQGSEA.

This chain links TRBV14 with TRBJ1-1. Germline loops: CDR1 SGHDN, CDR2 FVKESK. The CDR3 loop spans 17 amino acids. CDR3 sequence: CASSRGGGSDMNTEAFF. Combining the CDR3 with reference TRBV14 and TRBJ1-1 gives the whole variable domain EAGVTQFPSHSVIEKGQTVTLRCDPISGHDNLYWYRRVMGKEIKFLLHFVKESKQDESGMPNNRFLAERTGGTYSTLKVQPAELEDSGVYFCASSRGGGSDMNTEAFFGQGTRLTVV.

This chain joins TRBV12-3 or TRBV12-4 and TRBJ1-5. The CDR3 covers 14 residues. The CDR3 protein is CASSFRASNQPQHF.

The V call is TRBV4-3, the J call TRBJ1-4; with no DNA, the TCRdb D assignment of TRBD1 cannot be verified. Germline values: CDR1 LGHNA, CDR2 YSLEER. This CDR3 is built from 14 residues. The CDR3 loop is CASSQAGQGRKLFF.

The chain carries TRBV12-3 or TRBV12-4 and TRBJ2-2. This CDR3 has 14 amino acids. CDR3 amino acids: CASSFAGSTGELFF.

The V call is TRBV14, the J call TRBJ2-1; TCRdb outputs TRBD2, but without DNA this stays unchecked. The CDR3 covers 14 residues. CDR1 is SGHDN and CDR2 is FVKESK in the germline V gene. The CDR3 loop reads CASSQGLAGNEQFF.

The chain employs TRBV5-1 and TRBJ2-1; TCRdb gives TRBD1 as the D gene, but with no DNA this cannot be confirmed. The germline gives CDR1 SGHRS, CDR2 YFSETQ. This CDR3 region has 16 residues. CDR3 sequence reads: CASSSRTHESYNEQFF.

The genes are TRBV11-2 and TRBJ1-1; TCRdb designates TRBD1, a call that cannot be tested without DNA. The germline gives CDR1 SGHAT, CDR2 FQNNGV. There are 13 residues in the CDR3. The CDR3 loop reads CASSLGGRGEAFF.

The chain couples TRBV12-3 or TRBV12-4 to TRBJ2-3; absent DNA, TCRdb's TRBD2 call cannot be checked. The CDR3 is 16 amino acids. The CDR3 reads CASSPTLAESTDTQYF.